Shown below are 27 T cell receptor beta chains from a single sample sequenced in a study of T cell repertoires in cytomegalovirus infection. TCRdb used MiXCR to reprocess the reads, holding one entry per CDR3 protein. The sample has approximately 910,000 distinct CDR3 sequences, roughly 31% seen once. These receptors' antigens are unknown. The sample was cultured CD8+ T cells from PBMCs, taken from culture after CMV antigen stimulation. The receptors shown here come from a human donor in good health (CMV status not recorded). Some clones in this sample may be carry-over from other donors' samples.

The chain recombines TRBV12-3 or TRBV12-4 with TRBJ1-2; 11 bases line up with TRBD1. CDR3 length equals 16 residues. With 5 bases clipped from V and 6 bases from J, the junction kept 11 bases outside the gene matches. In DNA form, the CDR3 reads TGTGCCAGCAGTCCGGGACGGACAGGGGGCCGTGATGGCTACACCTTC. Amino acids: CASSPGRTGGRDGYTF.

The chain carries TRBV5-6 and TRBJ1-2, with unresolved D. Germline V lookup: CDR1 SGHDT, CDR2 YYEEEE. V gave up 2 bases and J gave up 12 bases, with 11 bases separating them. This CDR3 comprises 11 residues. The CDR3 DNA is TGTGCCAGCAGCTTAGGATCGCGCAACACCTTC. Protein: CASSLGSRNTF.

The gene calls are TRBV5-4 and TRBJ2-1, with a weak D call TRBD2 (6 bases). There are 16 residues in the CDR3. V lost 0 bases to trimming and J lost 4 bases, with 14 bases between them. Germline V gives CDR1 SGHNT, CDR2 YYREEE (reference sequence). The CDR3 loop reads CASSLAGGYLYNEQFF. CDR3 sequence (DNA): TGTGCCAGCAGCTTGGCTGGGGGGTATCTATACAATGAGCAGTTCTTC.

The rearrangement uses TRBV7-9 and TRBJ1-4, with D unclear. Germline V gene data show CDR1 as SEHNR and CDR2 as FQNEAQ (reference sequence). CDR3 size: 15 residues. Deletions cut 5 bases from V and 4 bases from J, with 14 bases between. CDR3 coding DNA: TGTGCCAGCAGCCCCCCCCGGCTGGATAATGAAAAACTGTTTTTT. Translating gives CASSPPRLDNEKLFF. The entire variable domain, with the rest obtained from reference TRBV7-9 and TRBJ1-4, is as follows: DTGVSQNPRHKITKRGQNVTFRCDPISEHNRLYWYRQTLGQGPEFLTYFQNEAQLEKSRLLSDRFSAERPKGSFSTLEIQRTEQGDSAMYLCASSPPRLDNEKLFFGSGTQLSVL.

The CDR3 loop reads CATSDGTGKNTGELFF. In nucleotides, the CDR3 is TGTGCCACCAGTGACGGGACAGGGAAGAACACCGGGGAGCTGTTTTTT. The V gene is TRBV24-1, the J gene TRBJ2-2, with 9 bases that match TRBD1. Germline V CDR1 and CDR2: KGHDR, SFDVKD. The CDR3 runs to 16 residues. Trimming removed 4 bases from V and 1 base from J; junction bases left unmatched: 3.

This chain uses TRBV4-1 with TRBJ1-2; D gene uncertain. The CDR3 sequence is 16 residues long. Germline V gene data show CDR1 as MGHRA and CDR2 as YSYEKL. Trimming took 0 bases from V and 5 from J, leaving 16 bases between them. The CDR3 DNA reads as TGCGCCAGCAGCCAAGATCTGCCAGCGGTGAGGTATGGCTACACCTTC. Its protein product is CASSQDLPAVRYGYTF.

CDR3 in amino acids: CASSSPTGDAFF. CDR3 sequence (DNA): TGCGCCAGCAGCTCCCCGACAGGGGATGCTTTCTTT. The chain joins TRBV4-1 to TRBJ1-1; 8 bases map to TRBD1. V trimming: 5 bases; J trimming: 11 bases; junction bases outside the gene matches: 7. This CDR3 comprises 12 residues. CDR1 and CDR2 (germline): MGHRA, YSYEKL.

In its sample, this clonotype was seen a few times. The chain employs TRBV6-6 and TRBJ1-1, with a tentative D call TRBD1 (6 bases). The V gene's germline CDR1 is MNHNY and CDR2 SVGAGI (reference sequence). The CDR3 spans 16 residues. Trimming stripped 2 bases from V and 0 bases from J, with 13 bases between. The CDR3 loop reads CASSYPGAPVNTEAFF. CDR3 DNA sequence: TGTGCCAGCAGTTACCCAGGGGCTCCAGTGAACACTGAAGCTTTCTTT.

The chain is built from TRBV6-5 and TRBJ2-3; 9 positions agree with TRBD2. CDR1 and CDR2 (germline): MNHEY, SVGAGI. This CDR3 is 17 amino acids long. Trimming removed 2 bases from V and 0 bases from J; junction bases left unmatched: 6. CDR3 in DNA: TGTGCCAGCAGTTACGAGCTAGCGGGGTCTAGCACAGATACGCAGTATTTT. It is translated as CASSYELAGSSTDTQYF.

This clonotype was counted between two and nine times. The chain employs TRBV7-9 and TRBJ1-1, with TRBD1 as a possible D gene (6 bases). V was trimmed by 5 bases and J by 5 bases, leaving 18 bases between them. Per the germline V gene, CDR1 is SEHNR and CDR2 is FQNEAQ (reference sequence). This CDR3 region has 15 residues. The DNA for the CDR3 is TGTGCCAGCAGCCCGTCACCGTGGCAGGGGACTGAAGCTTTCTTT. Protein: CASSPSPWQGTEAFF. Based on the CDR3 plus reference TRBV7-9 and TRBJ1-1, the full variable domain is DTGVSQNPRHKITKRGQNVTFRCDPISEHNRLYWYRQTLGQGPEFLTYFQNEAQLEKSRLLSDRFSAERPKGSFSTLEIQRTEQGDSAMYLCASSPSPWQGTEAFFGQGTRLTVV.

The V call is TRBV7-3, the J call TRBJ2-7, with 9 positions matching TRBD2. Germline lookup yields CDR1 SGHTA and CDR2 FQGTGA. The CDR3 sequence is 15 residues long. V lost 1 base, J lost 7 bases, and 8 bases stayed unmatched. This CDR3 is CASSLSSGGYNEQYF. The DNA of the CDR3 is TGTGCCAGCAGCTTAAGTAGCGGGGGCTACAATGAGCAGTACTTC. Combining the CDR3 with reference TRBV7-3 and TRBJ2-7 gives the whole variable domain GAGVSQTPSNKVTEKGKYVELRCDPISGHTALYWYRQSLGQGPEFLIYFQGTGAADDSGLPNDRFFAVRPEGSVSTLKIQRTERGDSAVYLCASSLSSGGYNEQYFGPGTRLTVT.

V is TRBV5-1 and J is TRBJ2-5; TRBD2 might be the D (7 bases). The V and J ends lost 1 base and 2 bases respectively, with 12 bases between them. CDR3 length: 15 residues. Germline V gene lookup returns CDR1 SGHRS and CDR2 YFSETQ. CDR3 amino acids: CASSLKGGPQETQYF. The CDR3 bases are TGCGCCAGCAGCTTGAAGGGGGGGCCTCAAGAGACCCAGTACTTC.

CDR3 bases: TGTGCCAGCAGCCTCGGGATCCTACAGAACACTGAAGCTTTCTTT. Protein sequence: CASSLGILQNTEAFF. The gene calls are TRBV5-5 and TRBJ1-1; unclear D gene. V gave up 4 bases and J gave up 1 base, with 14 bases separating them. In germline, CDR1 is SGHKS, CDR2 YYEKEE (reference sequence). The CDR3 is made up of 15 amino acids.

In its sample, this clonotype was seen a few times. The chain joins TRBV27 to TRBJ2-3, with D perhaps TRBD1 (7 bases). The germline CDR1 and CDR2 sequences are MNHEY and SMNVEV (reference sequence). Trimming removed 8 bases at V and 3 bases at J, with 24 bases between. This CDR3 contains 17 residues. In DNA, the CDR3 is TGTGCCAGCGGAGGGGGCCGCAGCCCTCACGTGACAGATACGCAGTATTTT. It is translated as CASGGGRSPHVTDTQYF.

V and J are TRBV14 and TRBJ2-5; D unclear. V lost 3 bases to trimming and J lost 2 bases, with 13 bases between them. The germline V gene encodes CDR1 SGHDN and CDR2 FVKESK. This CDR3 comprises 15 residues. CDR3 loop: CASSQVGSHQETQYF. Here the CDR3 DNA reads TGTGCCAGCAGCCAGGTGGGCAGCCATCAAGAGACCCAGTACTTC.

The chain couples TRBV20-1 to TRBJ1-2; 7 nucleotides line up with TRBD1. The junction had 3 bases not matched to a gene; V was cut back by 8 bases and J by 6 bases. From germline, CDR1 is DFQATT and CDR2 SNEGSKA (reference sequence). This CDR3 region has 10 residues. The CDR3 loop reads CSLDRDGYTF. The DNA for the CDR3 is TGCAGTCTCGACAGGGATGGCTACACCTTC.

A word on this clonotype: A much larger clone differs by one base, so this may be a read error. This chain joins TRBV7-2 and TRBJ2-7, with D unclear. The germline V gene has CDR1 SGHTA and CDR2 FQGNSA. CDR3 length: 12 residues. CDR3 sequence (DNA): TGTGTCAGCAGCTTAGTAGCCGACGAGCAGTACTTC. It specifies CVSSLVADEQYF.

This clonotype has ten or more counts. The chain couples TRBV27 to TRBJ2-7; the match to TRBD1 covers 9 bases. Germline V gene lookup returns CDR1 MNHEY and CDR2 SMNVEV (reference sequence). This CDR3 contains 14 residues. The J segment lost 4 bases and the V segment lost 3 bases, leaving 4 bases of the junction unmatched. DNA for the CDR3: TGTGCCAGCAGTTTGGACAGGGGCCGTTACGAGCAGTACTTC. Protein sequence: CASSLDRGRYEQYF.

The gene calls are TRBV6-1 and TRBJ2-2; unclear D gene. Germline assignment: CDR1 MNHNS and CDR2 SASEGT. Trimming shortened V by 6 bases and J by 1 base, and 9 bases separated the two germline ends. The length of the CDR3 is 14 residues. The CDR3 here is CASSSYWNTGELFF. CDR3 coding DNA: TGTGCCAGCAGCTCTTACTGGAACACCGGGGAGCTGTTTTTT.

This clonotype has only a few counts. This chain joins TRBV28 and TRBJ1-5; TRBD1 matches 8 bases. Germline V lookup: CDR1 MDHEN, CDR2 SYDVKM. The CDR3 contains 15 residues. J gave up 6 bases and V 5 bases, and 9 bases lay outside the gene matches. CDR3 protein: CASSKDREVSQPQHF. CDR3 DNA sequence: TGTGCCAGCAGTAAGGACAGGGAGGTATCTCAGCCCCAGCATTTT.

This clonotype was picked up one time. This chain connects TRBV4-1 to TRBJ1-5, with 9 bases identical to TRBD1. The V gene end was trimmed by 0 bases and the J gene end by 3 bases; junction bases not matched to a gene: 6. Germline CDR1 and CDR2: MGHRA and YSYEKL. This CDR3 contains 17 residues. CDR3 loop: CASSQDAGQGPNQPQHF. CDR3 bases: TGCGCCAGCAGCCAAGATGCCGGACAGGGGCCCAATCAGCCCCAGCATTTT.

The table lists this clonotype with a few counts. This rearrangement joins TRBV28 to TRBJ1-6; D remains ambiguous. Germline CDR1 is MDHEN and CDR2 is SYDVKM. The CDR3 is 14 amino acids. V lost 3 bases, J lost 8 bases, and 11 bases lay in between. The chain's CDR3 is CASSFLHTDSPLHF. As DNA, the CDR3 is TGTGCCAGCAGTTTCCTGCACACTGATTCACCCCTCCACTTT.

This chain links TRBV6-6 with TRBJ2-7, with D perhaps being TRBD1 or TRBD2 (6 bases each). This CDR3 spans 16 amino acids. Germline V gene data show CDR1 as MNHNY and CDR2 as SVGAGI (reference sequence). The V gene lost 0 bases and the J gene lost 1 base, with 13 bases spanning the gap. The CDR3 spells CASSYSSRGLSYEQYF. CDR3 sequence (DNA): TGTGCCAGCAGTTACTCGAGCCGGGGGCTTTCCTACGAGCAGTACTTC.

The genes are TRBV7-7 and TRBJ2-3, with 8 nucleotides matching TRBD1. The CDR3 is 15 amino acids. Germline loops: CDR1 SSHAT, CDR2 FNYEAQ (reference sequence). The CDR3 loop is CASAPGQVSTDTQYF. The DNA for the CDR3 is TGTGCTAGCGCTCCGGGACAGGTGTCCACAGATACGCAGTATTTT.

This chain uses TRBV7-9 with TRBJ2-7; 7 bases are shared with TRBD1. The CDR3 has 13 amino acids. Germline trimming cut 5 bases from V and 5 bases from J; bases unmatched to any gene: 6. CDR1 and CDR2 from the germline V gene are SEHNR and FQNEAQ (reference sequence). CDR3 sequence: CASSVGQVHEQYV. CDR3 sequence (DNA): TGTGCCAGCAGCGTCGGACAGGTCCACGAGCAGTACGTC.

The chain recombines TRBV6-4 with TRBJ2-1, with 12 nucleotides matching TRBD2. The V gene's germline CDR1 is MRHNA and CDR2 SNTAGT. The CDR3 spans 16 residues. V lost 0 bases to trimming and J lost 8 bases; unmatched junction nucleotides: 5. The CDR3 is CASSDSTSGGIDEQFF. CDR3 DNA: TGTGCCAGCAGTGACTCAACTAGCGGGGGGATAGATGAGCAGTTCTTC.

This clonotype was counted between two and nine times. The rearrangement joins TRBV12-3 or TRBV12-4 to TRBJ2-4, with 10 bases fitting TRBD2. The junction had 11 bases not matched to a gene; V was cut back by 2 bases and J by 13 bases. The CDR3 consists of 15 residues. CDR3 region: CASSLRGGLAGEQYF. DNA of the CDR3: TGTGCCAGCAGTTTACGGGGGGGGCTAGCGGGGGAACAGTACTTC.